This record concerns one T cell receptor (beta chain) sequence. This sample is part of a study of blood T cell repertoires in COVID-19. Original analysis: Amplification from reference gene primers served as the basis for estimated nucleated cell counts. TCRdb's table, derived via immunoSEQ multiplex PCR, lists solely in-frame clones and lacks some. From that table come the V and J calls and clone size; the DNA was used to work out D and trimming. The data contain fewer than 250,000 clones, about 83% of them seen just once; the ten biggest clones take up around 5.2%. CDR1 MNHNY and CDR2 SVGAGI come from the germline V gene (reference sequence). Trimming shortened V by 2 bases and J by 9 bases, and 21 bases separated the two germline ends. There are 16 residues in the CDR3.

This TCR came from a human donor in a cohort sampled during active COVID-19. The specimen sequenced was peripheral blood. This chain links TRBV6-6 with TRBJ2-3; D ambiguous. The CDR3 region is CASSYLEAGSARTQYF. CDR3 DNA: TGTGCCAGCAGTTACCTCGAAGCCGGGTCCGCCCGGACGCAGTATTTT.